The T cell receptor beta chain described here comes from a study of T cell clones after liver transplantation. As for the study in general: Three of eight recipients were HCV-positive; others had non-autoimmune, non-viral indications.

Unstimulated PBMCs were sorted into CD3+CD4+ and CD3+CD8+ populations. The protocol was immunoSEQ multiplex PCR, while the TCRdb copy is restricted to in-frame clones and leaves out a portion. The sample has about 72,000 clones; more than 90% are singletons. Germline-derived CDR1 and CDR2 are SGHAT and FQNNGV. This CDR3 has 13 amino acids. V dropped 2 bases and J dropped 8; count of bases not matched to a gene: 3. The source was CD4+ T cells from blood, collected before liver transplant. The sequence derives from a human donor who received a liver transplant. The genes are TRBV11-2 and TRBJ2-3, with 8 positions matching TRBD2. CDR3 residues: CASSLKAGGTQYF. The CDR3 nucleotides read TGTGCCAGCAGCTTAAAGGCGGGAGGTACGCAGTATTTT. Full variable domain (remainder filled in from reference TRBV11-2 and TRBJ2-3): EAGVAQSPRYKIIEKRQSVAFWCNPISGHATLYWYQQILGQGPKLLIQFQNNGVVDDSQLPKDRFSAERLKGVDSTLKIQPAKLEDSAVYLCASSLKAGGTQYFGPGTRLTVL.